This T cell receptor beta chain came from a study of T cell changes during pregnancy in multiple sclerosis. The table came from immunoSEQ multiplex PCR; TCRdb's copy has only in-frame clones and leaves some out. In the table there are 50,000 or so clones, roughly 94% of which are singletons. There are 15 residues in the CDR3. Germline loops: CDR1 LGHNA, CDR2 YSLEER. Deletions cut 0 bases from V and 1 base from J, with 9 bases between. This sequence was found in a female donor with multiple sclerosis, enrolled in a pregnancy study. Specimen: CD4+ T cells from peripheral blood mononuclear cells, collected in the second trimester of pregnancy. The genes are TRBV4-3 and TRBJ1-1; D unresolved. CDR3 in amino acids: CASSQEPGKNTEAFF. The CDR3 DNA is TGCGCCAGCAGCCAAGAGCCGGGGAAGAACACTGAAGCTTTCTTT.